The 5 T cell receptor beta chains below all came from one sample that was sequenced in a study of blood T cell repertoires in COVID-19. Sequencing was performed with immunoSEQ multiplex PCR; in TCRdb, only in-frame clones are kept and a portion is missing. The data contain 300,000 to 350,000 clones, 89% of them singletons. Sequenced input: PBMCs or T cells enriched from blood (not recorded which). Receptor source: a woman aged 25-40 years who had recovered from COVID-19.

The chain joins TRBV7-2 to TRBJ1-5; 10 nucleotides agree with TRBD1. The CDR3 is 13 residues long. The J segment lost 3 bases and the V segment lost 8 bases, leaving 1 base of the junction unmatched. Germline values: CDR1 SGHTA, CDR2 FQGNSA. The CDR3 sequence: CASGQGVNQPQHF. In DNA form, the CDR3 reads TGTGCCAGCGGACAGGGGGTCAATCAGCCCCAGCATTTT. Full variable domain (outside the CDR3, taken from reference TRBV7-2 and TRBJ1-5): GAGVSQSPSNKVTEKGKDVELRCDPISGHTALYWYRQSLGQGLEFLIYFQGNSAPDKSGLPSDRFSAERTGGSVSTLTIQRTQQEDSAVYLCASGQGVNQPQHFGDGTRLSIL.

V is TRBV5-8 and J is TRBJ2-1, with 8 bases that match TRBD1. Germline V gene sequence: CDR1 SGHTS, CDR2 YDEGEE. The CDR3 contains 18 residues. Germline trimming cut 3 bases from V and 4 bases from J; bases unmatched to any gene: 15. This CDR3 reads CASSYNRGTVWNYNEQFF. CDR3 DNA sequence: TGTGCCAGCAGCTACAACAGGGGGACTGTGTGGAATTACAATGAGCAGTTCTTC.

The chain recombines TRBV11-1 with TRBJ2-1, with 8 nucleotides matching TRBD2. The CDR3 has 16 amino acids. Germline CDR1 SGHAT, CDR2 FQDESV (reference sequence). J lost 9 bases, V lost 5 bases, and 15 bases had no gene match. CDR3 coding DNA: TGTGCCAGCAGCCCCCTTGGTAGCGGGATTAGCCGTGAGCAGTTCTTC. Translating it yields CASSPLGSGISREQFF.

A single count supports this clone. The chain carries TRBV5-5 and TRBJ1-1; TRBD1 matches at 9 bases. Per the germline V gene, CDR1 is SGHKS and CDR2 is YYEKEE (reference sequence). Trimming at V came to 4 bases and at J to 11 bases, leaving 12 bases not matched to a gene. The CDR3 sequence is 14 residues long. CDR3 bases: TGTGCCAGCAGCATCGGACAGGGGCCGTTAGAGGCTTTCTTT. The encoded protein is CASSIGQGPLEAFF.

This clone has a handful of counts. The CDR3, as DNA: TGTGCCAGCAGTTACTCGGCGGGCAGCTCCTACGAGCAGTACTTC. It translates to CASSYSAGSSYEQYF. This chain uses TRBV6-5 with TRBJ2-7; perhaps TRBD2 as D (5 bases). Per the germline V gene, CDR1 is MNHEY and CDR2 is SVGAGI. This CDR3 has 15 residues. The V end was cut by 0 bases, the J end by 0 bases, with 9 bases between.